Each of the 30 T cell receptor beta chains below was sequenced from the same sample in a study of vaccination and CD4 T cells after COVID-19 (dated by TCRdb to between 2022 and 2023). The meaning of the sample's treatment or condition label: approximately 11-day PBMC culture with coronavirus spike peptide pools or control peptides (ViraFEST assay). Their target antigens are unknown. Library prep was done by PCR. Reads for this sample came from an Illumina iSeq 100. At the Johns Hopkins FTIC core, DNA from the cultured CD4+ T cells underwent TCR sequencing with the Oncomine TCR Beta short-read assay. The public sequencing data were trimmed at Q25 with fastp and processed into clonotypes with MiXCR by TCRdb, which kept only in-frame beta chains. Every CDR3 protein is listed once, alongside the most common genes and DNA of its rows. This sample comprises about 11,000 distinct CDR3 sequences, roughly two thirds of them detected only once. The ten largest make up about 9.4% of the sample.

Sequenced: CD4+ T cells from blood, cultured in vitro. These receptors were collected from a human donor who had recovered from COVID-19.

This chain joins TRBV19 and TRBJ2-3, with 7 bases matching TRBD2. CDR1 and CDR2 (germline): LNHDA, SQIVND (reference sequence). J was trimmed by 3 bases and V by 5 bases; bases with no gene match: 11. This CDR3 spans 16 amino acids. CDR3: CASSRLVVAGTDTQYF. CDR3 sequence (DNA): TGTGCCAGTAGTCGTCTCGTGGTAGCGGGTACAGATACGCAGTATTTT. Looking up the rest from reference TRBV19 and TRBJ2-3 gives the full variable domain: DGGITQSPKYLFRKEGQNVTLSCEQNLNHDAMYWYRQDPGQGLRLIYYSQIVNDFQKGDIAEGYSVSREKKESFPLTVTSAQKNPTAFYLCASSRLVVAGTDTQYFGPGTRLTVL.

The gene calls are TRBV30 and TRBJ2-2, with D possibly being TRBD2 (6 bases). CDR3 length equals 16 residues. Germline lookup yields CDR1 GTSNPN and CDR2 SVGIG (reference sequence). Trimming pared 0 bases from V and 2 bases from J, leaving 13 bases between. CDR3 amino acids: CAWSVLRDGNTGELFF. The CDR3 bases are TGTGCCTGGAGTGTACTGCGGGACGGCAACACCGGGGAGCTGTTTTTT.

The chain links TRBV19 to TRBJ1-2; D is ambiguous. This CDR3 has 12 residues. V lost 5 bases and J lost 5, with 9 bases in between. In germline, CDR1 is LNHDA, CDR2 SQIVND (reference sequence). In nucleotides, the CDR3 is TGTGCCAGTAGTCTGCGCTCGTATGGCTACACCTTC. Its translation: CASSLRSYGYTF.

The CDR3 bases are TGTGCCAGCAGTTACTCGAAACAGGGGGGGGAGACCCAGTACTTC. Protein sequence: CASSYSKQGGETQYF. The chain has TRBV6-5 and TRBJ2-5; possible D gene TRBD1, 8 bases. V was cut by 0 bases and J by 5 bases, with 13 bases left in between. The germline V gene encodes CDR1 MNHEY and CDR2 SVGAGI. The CDR3 contains 15 residues.

This clonotype has more than one count but fewer than ten. The chain recombines TRBV6-5 with TRBJ1-2; weak D call: TRBD1 (5 bases). Germline V gene lookup returns CDR1 MNHEY and CDR2 SVGAGI. With 0 bases removed from V and 8 bases from J, the gap between germline ends came to 19 bases. The CDR3 contains 16 residues. CDR3 sequence reads: CASSYSGQPQYGGYTF. The CDR3 bases are TGTGCCAGCAGTTACTCGGGGCAGCCCCAGTATGGAGGCTACACCTTC.

This clonotype was seen a handful of times. This chain links TRBV6-1 with TRBJ2-2, with D possibly being TRBD1 or TRBD2 (5 bases each). CDR1 MNHNS and CDR2 SASEGT come from the germline V gene. V was shortened by 6 bases and J by 6 bases, with 11 bases between the two germline ends. The CDR3 has 13 amino acids. The CDR3 nucleotides read TGTGCCAGCAGACGCCAGGGAGCCGGGGAGCTGTTTTTT. Amino acids: CASRRQGAGELFF.

The V call is TRBV6-1, the J call TRBJ1-5, with D perhaps TRBD1 (6 bases). CDR1 and CDR2 (germline): MNHNS, SASEGT. Between the trimmed V and J ends, which lost 5 bases and 3 bases, there was a span of 17 bases. The CDR3 length is 16 residues. CDR3 region: CASSPLNRETNQPQHF. In DNA, the CDR3 is TGTGCCAGCAGTCCCCTGAACAGGGAAACCAATCAGCCCCAGCATTTT.

There are a few counts of this clonotype. The V and J genes are TRBV27 and TRBJ1-5; TRBD1 aligns across 8 bases. Germline-derived CDR1 and CDR2 are MNHEY and SMNVEV (reference sequence). The CDR3 contains 17 residues. V trimming: 5 bases; J trimming: 6 bases; junction bases outside the gene matches: 15. This CDR3 reads CASSPWTGSLGGQPQHF. The CDR3 bases are TGTGCCAGCAGTCCTTGGACAGGGTCATTAGGTGGTCAGCCCCAGCATTTT.

Judged by abundance, this clonotype is medium-sized (0.01 to 0.1%). The V gene is TRBV7-6, the J gene TRBJ2-1; D might be TRBD2 (7 bases). V lost 4 bases and J lost 4, with 14 bases in between. Germline CDR1 SGHVS, CDR2 FNYEAQ. The CDR3 has 15 amino acids. Written as DNA, the CDR3 is TGTGCCAGCAGCTCCACCGGGGGGCTATACAATGAGCAGTTCTTC. This translates into CASSSTGGLYNEQFF.

In its sample, this clonotype was seen a few times. The chain carries TRBV2 and TRBJ2-7, with 7 bases matching TRBD2. The germline V gene has CDR1 SNHLY and CDR2 FYNNEI. Losses at the gene ends were 8 bases for V and 3 bases for J; bases not matched to a gene: 4. The CDR3 consists of 12 residues. The CDR3 region has the DNA TGTGCCAGCGGAAGGGACTACTACGAGCAGTACTTC. It specifies CASGRDYYEQYF.

V and J are TRBV6-1 and TRBJ1-1, with D unresolved. This CDR3 spans 13 amino acids. Germline values: CDR1 MNHNS, CDR2 SASEGT. Trimming stripped 3 bases from V and 4 bases from J, with 9 bases between. The CDR3 DNA sequence: TGTGCCAGCAGTGATGGGGTAGGCACTGAAGCTTTCTTT. Translating gives CASSDGVGTEAFF.

This rearrangement joins TRBV20-1 to TRBJ2-2, with D possibly being TRBD2 (6 bases). This CDR3 comprises 18 residues. The germline V and J ends were trimmed by 4 bases and 2 bases, with 23 bases remaining between them. The germline CDR1 and CDR2 sequences are DFQATT and SNEGSKA (reference sequence). DNA for the CDR3: TGCAGTGCTACGACTAGTCTCCGTCTTGAGCGAAACACCGGGGAGCTGTTTTTT. Its translation: CSATTSLRLERNTGELFF.

This chain links TRBV12-3 or TRBV12-4 with TRBJ2-2; D is unclear. The CDR3 length is 14 residues. The V and J ends lost 6 bases and 1 base respectively, with 9 bases between them. The CDR3 DNA sequence: TGTGCCAGCAGCCCTCGACAGAACACCGGGGAGCTGTTTTTT. Translating it yields CASSPRQNTGELFF.

The V gene is TRBV12-5, the J gene TRBJ2-2; perhaps TRBD2 as D (6 bases). V lost 4 bases to trimming and J lost 2 bases, with 23 bases between them. CDR1 and CDR2 (germline): LGHNT, FRNRAP. The CDR3 is made up of 19 amino acids. The CDR3 loop is CASGYYEAWEEPNTGELFF. The CDR3 DNA reads TGTGCTAGTGGTTACTATGAGGCATGGGAGGAACCAAACACCGGGGAGCTGTTTTTT.

The V and J genes are TRBV28 and TRBJ1-6; 11 nucleotides align to TRBD1. Trimming cost V 5 bases and J 9 bases; bases outside gene matches: 12. CDR3 length: 17 amino acids. Germline assignment: CDR1 MDHEN and CDR2 SYDVKM. In DNA, the CDR3 is TGTGCCAGCAGTCCTCCTCGGGACAGGGGGATCGGTTCACCCCTCCACTTT. Translating it yields CASSPPRDRGIGSPLHF.

The CDR3 sequence is CASRATPNTGELFF. CDR3 sequence (DNA): TGTGCCAGCAGGGCAACACCTAACACCGGGGAGCTGTTTTTT. The chain uses TRBV2 and TRBJ2-2; D unclear. This CDR3 region has 14 residues. The germline V gene encodes CDR1 SNHLY and CDR2 FYNNEI. The V end was cut by 6 bases, the J end by 2 bases, with 10 bases between.

This clonotype appeared once. The rearrangement links TRBV9 to TRBJ2-3; no clear D gene. The germline V gene has CDR1 SGDLS and CDR2 YYNGEE. V lost 1 base to trimming and J lost 10 bases, with 10 bases between them. The CDR3 totals 12 residues. The CDR3 protein is CASSVTNAAQYF. The CDR3 region has the DNA TGTGCCAGCAGCGTAACAAACGCGGCGCAGTATTTT.

This clonotype was seen a few times. The V gene is TRBV7-8, the J gene TRBJ1-5; 7 positions match TRBD1. The CDR3 has 17 amino acids. From germline, CDR1 is SGHVS and CDR2 FQNEAQ. Losses at the gene ends were 4 bases for V and 2 bases for J; bases not matched to a gene: 11. This CDR3 is CASSSDPTGLGNQPQHF. The DNA of the CDR3 is TGTGCCAGCAGCTCAGACCCGACAGGGTTGGGCAATCAGCCCCAGCATTTT.

This rearrangement joins TRBV19 to TRBJ2-7; TRBD2 might be the D (5 bases). CDR1 LNHDA and CDR2 SQIVND come from the germline V gene (reference sequence). The CDR3 has 13 residues. V dropped 3 bases and J dropped 3 bases, with 9 bases sitting between them. CDR3 nucleotides: TGTGCCAGTAGTATCGGGAACCTCTACGAGCAGTACTTC. It is translated as CASSIGNLYEQYF.

This clonotype came up a few times. The CDR3 region is CASSLRRGDNQPQHF. The CDR3 bases are TGTGCCAGCAGCTTACGCAGGGGGGATAATCAGCCCCAGCATTTT. V is TRBV7-8 and J is TRBJ1-5; 7 bases are a match to TRBD1. CDR1 is SGHVS and CDR2 is FQNEAQ in the germline V gene. The ends lost 2 bases at V and 4 bases at J; junction bases unmatched: 5. There are 15 residues in the CDR3.

This clonotype is classed as medium-sized. The V and J genes are TRBV6-2 or TRBV6-3 and TRBJ1-2, with unresolved D. Germline V gives CDR1 MNHEY, CDR2 SVGEGT. The ends were cut back, 6 bases at V and 5 bases at J, with 19 bases in the middle. This CDR3 has 15 residues. CDR3 coding DNA: TGTGCCAGCAGCACCAGGCCGGGAGCTTTATATGGCTACACCTTC. It is translated as CASSTRPGALYGYTF.

This chain links TRBV19 with TRBJ1-1, with D hard to call. The CDR3 extends over 13 amino acids. V lost 5 bases and J lost 5, with 12 bases in between. Looked up from germline, CDR1 is LNHDA and CDR2 is SQIVND (reference sequence). For the CDR3, the DNA is TGTGCCAGTAGTTGGAGGGATAGGACTGAAGCTTTCTTT. The encoded protein is CASSWRDRTEAFF.

The V gene is TRBV6-2 or TRBV6-3, the J gene TRBJ1-5; 9 nucleotides line up with TRBD1. This CDR3 comprises 16 residues. The J segment lost 1 base and the V segment lost 5 bases, leaving 6 bases of the junction unmatched. CDR1 MNHEY and CDR2 SVGEGT come from the germline V gene. CDR3 region: CASSMGQGLSNQPQHF. Written as DNA, the CDR3 is TGTGCCAGCAGTATGGGACAGGGCTTGAGCAATCAGCCCCAGCATTTT.

This clonotype was seen a few times. This rearrangement joins TRBV2 to TRBJ1-6; maybe TRBD1 (5 bases). CDR3 length equals 16 residues. Germline values: CDR1 SNHLY, CDR2 FYNNEI. Trimming shortened V by 2 bases and J by 3 bases, and 11 bases separated the two germline ends. CDR3 sequence (DNA): TGTGCCAGCAGTGAACCCATCAGGGACTATAATTCACCCCTCCACTTT. Translation: CASSEPIRDYNSPLHF.

This chain uses TRBV20-1 with TRBJ1-2; 7 bases align to TRBD1. The CDR3 sequence is 13 residues long. The V gene's germline CDR1 is DFQATT and CDR2 SNEGSKA (reference sequence). Trimming cost V 5 bases and J 8 bases; bases outside gene matches: 11. The CDR3 is CSAGSTGVGGYTF. The DNA of the CDR3 is TGCAGTGCTGGGTCAACAGGGGTCGGCGGCTACACCTTC.

This chain links TRBV6-5 with TRBJ2-7, with D unresolved. V was trimmed by 1 base and J by 4 bases, leaving 8 bases between them. The CDR3 contains 13 residues. Germline loops: CDR1 MNHEY, CDR2 SVGAGI. Here the CDR3 reads CASSYWFGYEQYF. The CDR3 region has the DNA TGTGCCAGCAGTTACTGGTTCGGTTACGAGCAGTACTTC.

The J gene is TRBJ1-5, the V gene TRBV7-2; D not certain. This CDR3 has 13 amino acids. Germline values: CDR1 SGHTA, CDR2 FQGNSA. Deletions cut 4 bases from V and 2 bases from J, with 6 bases between. In nucleotides, the CDR3 is TGTGCCAGCAGCTCCCGGGGCAATCAGCCCCAGCATTTT. It is translated as CASSSRGNQPQHF.

This chain joins TRBV5-1 and TRBJ1-3; D call uncertain. CDR1 SGHRS and CDR2 YFSETQ come from the germline V gene. The CDR3 contains 15 residues. V was clipped by 0 bases and J by 0 bases, with 7 bases between them. The CDR3 loop reads CASSLAGLSGNTIYF. The CDR3, as DNA: TGCGCCAGCAGCTTGGCTGGGCTCTCTGGAAACACCATATATTTT.

CDR3 protein: CASRGTAGSTPNTGELFF. For the CDR3, the DNA is TGTGCCAGTAGGGGCACGGCAGGGTCAACGCCGAACACCGGGGAGCTGTTTTTT. This chain joins TRBV19 and TRBJ2-2; weak D call: TRBD1 (5 bases). Germline V gene data show CDR1 as LNHDA and CDR2 as SQIVND (reference sequence). The germline V and J ends were trimmed by 6 bases and 0 bases, with 20 bases remaining between them. The CDR3 sequence is 18 residues long.

The V and J genes are TRBV2 and TRBJ1-2; 7 bases align to TRBD1. CDR3 length equals 11 residues. The ends lost 10 bases at V and 8 bases at J; junction bases unmatched: 7. In germline, CDR1 is SNHLY, CDR2 FYNNEI. The CDR3 bases are TGTGCCACAGACAGGGATGGCGGCTACACCTTC. Residues: CATDRDGGYTF.